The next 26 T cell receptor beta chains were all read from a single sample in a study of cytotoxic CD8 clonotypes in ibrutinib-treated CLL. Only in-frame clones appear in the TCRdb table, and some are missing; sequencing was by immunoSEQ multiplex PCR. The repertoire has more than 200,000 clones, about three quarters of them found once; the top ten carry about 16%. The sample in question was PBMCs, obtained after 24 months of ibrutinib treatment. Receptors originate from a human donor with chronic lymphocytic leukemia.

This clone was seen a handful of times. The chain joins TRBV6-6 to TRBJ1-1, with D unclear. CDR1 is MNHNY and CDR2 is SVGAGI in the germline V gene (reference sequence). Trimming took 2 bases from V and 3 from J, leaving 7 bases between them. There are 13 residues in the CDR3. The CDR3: CASSYTDDTEAFF. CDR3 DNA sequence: TGTGCCAGCAGTTACACTGACGACACTGAAGCTTTCTTT.

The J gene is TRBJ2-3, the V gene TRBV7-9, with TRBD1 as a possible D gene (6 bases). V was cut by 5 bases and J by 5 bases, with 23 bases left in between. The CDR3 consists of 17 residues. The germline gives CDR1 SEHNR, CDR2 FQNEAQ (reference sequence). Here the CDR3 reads CASSHLGAGAGEDTQYF. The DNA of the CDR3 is TGTGCCAGCAGCCACCTGGGGGCAGGCGCCGGAGAAGATACGCAGTATTTT.

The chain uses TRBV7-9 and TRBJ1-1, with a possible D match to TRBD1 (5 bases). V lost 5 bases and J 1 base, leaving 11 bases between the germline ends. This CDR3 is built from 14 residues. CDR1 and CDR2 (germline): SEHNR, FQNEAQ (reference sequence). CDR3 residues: CASSLSQGNTEAFF. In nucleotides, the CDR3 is TGTGCCAGCAGCCTAAGCCAGGGGAACACTGAAGCTTTCTTT.

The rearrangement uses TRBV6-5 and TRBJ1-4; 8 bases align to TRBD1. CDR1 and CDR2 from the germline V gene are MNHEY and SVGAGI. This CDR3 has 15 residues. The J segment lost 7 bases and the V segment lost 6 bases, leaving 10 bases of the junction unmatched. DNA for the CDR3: TGTGCCAGCAGGCCCCGGACAGGGCTCGGTGAAAAACTGTTTTTT. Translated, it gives CASRPRTGLGEKLFF.

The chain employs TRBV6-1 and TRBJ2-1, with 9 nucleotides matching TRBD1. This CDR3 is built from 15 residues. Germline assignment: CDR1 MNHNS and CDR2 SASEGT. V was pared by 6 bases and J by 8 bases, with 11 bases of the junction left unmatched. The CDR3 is CASSDRPGQGDEQFF. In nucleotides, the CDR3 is TGTGCCAGCAGCGACCGACCGGGACAGGGTGATGAGCAGTTCTTC.

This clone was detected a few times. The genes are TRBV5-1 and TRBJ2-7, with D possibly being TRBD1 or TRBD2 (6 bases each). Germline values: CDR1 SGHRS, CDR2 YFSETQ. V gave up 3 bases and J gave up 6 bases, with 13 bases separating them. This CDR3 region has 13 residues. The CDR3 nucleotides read TGCGCCAGCAGCTCGGGGGCTTTCGCCGAGCAGTACTTC. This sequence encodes CASSSGAFAEQYF.

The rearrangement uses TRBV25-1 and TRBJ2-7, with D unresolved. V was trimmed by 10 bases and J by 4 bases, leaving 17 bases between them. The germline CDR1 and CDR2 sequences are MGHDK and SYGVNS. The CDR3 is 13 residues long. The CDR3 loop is CATREVGVYEQYF. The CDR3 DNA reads TGTGCCACCCGCGAAGTAGGAGTTTACGAGCAGTACTTC.

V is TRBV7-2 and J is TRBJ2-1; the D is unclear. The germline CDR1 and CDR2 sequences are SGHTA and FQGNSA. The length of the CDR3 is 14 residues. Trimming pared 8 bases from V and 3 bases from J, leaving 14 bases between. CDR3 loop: CASSNMEFYNEQFF. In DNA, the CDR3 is TGTGCCAGCTCGAACATGGAGTTCTACAATGAGCAGTTCTTC.

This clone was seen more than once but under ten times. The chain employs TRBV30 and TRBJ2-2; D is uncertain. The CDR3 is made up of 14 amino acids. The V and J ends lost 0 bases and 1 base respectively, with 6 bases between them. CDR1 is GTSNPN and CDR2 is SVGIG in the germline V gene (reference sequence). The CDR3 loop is CAWSVLQNTGELFF. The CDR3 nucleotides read TGTGCCTGGAGTGTACTTCAGAACACCGGGGAGCTGTTTTTT.

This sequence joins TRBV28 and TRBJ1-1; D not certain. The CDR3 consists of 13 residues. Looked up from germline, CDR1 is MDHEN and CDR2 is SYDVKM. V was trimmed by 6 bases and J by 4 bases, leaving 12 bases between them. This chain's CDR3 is CASRREGGTEAFF. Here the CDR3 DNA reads TGTGCCAGCAGAAGGGAAGGTGGCACTGAAGCTTTCTTT.

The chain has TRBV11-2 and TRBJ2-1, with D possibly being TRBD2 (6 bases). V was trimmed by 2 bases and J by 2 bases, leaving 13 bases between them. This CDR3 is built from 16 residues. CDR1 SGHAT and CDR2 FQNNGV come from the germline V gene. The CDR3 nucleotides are TGTGCCAGCAGCTTAACGTCCGGGAGCGCCTACAATGAGCAGTTCTTC. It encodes CASSLTSGSAYNEQFF.

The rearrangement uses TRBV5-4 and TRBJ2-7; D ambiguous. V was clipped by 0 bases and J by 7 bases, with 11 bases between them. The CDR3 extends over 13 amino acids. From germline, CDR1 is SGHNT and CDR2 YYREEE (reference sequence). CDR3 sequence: CASSLGTRVEQYF. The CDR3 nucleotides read TGTGCCAGCAGCTTGGGGACCAGAGTTGAGCAGTACTTC.

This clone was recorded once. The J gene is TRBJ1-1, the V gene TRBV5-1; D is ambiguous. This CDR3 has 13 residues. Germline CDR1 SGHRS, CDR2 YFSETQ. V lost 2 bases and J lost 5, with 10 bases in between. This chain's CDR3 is CASSFSGGTEAFF. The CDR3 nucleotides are TGCGCCAGCAGCTTCTCAGGTGGGACTGAAGCTTTCTTT.

CDR3 bases: TGTGCCAGCAGTTTGGGGGACGTAAACTATGGCTACACCTTC. Encoded protein: CASSLGDVNYGYTF. The rearrangement joins TRBV28 to TRBJ1-2; D is perhaps TRBD1 (5 bases). The CDR3 extends over 14 amino acids. The germline gives CDR1 MDHEN, CDR2 SYDVKM. Trimming cost V 3 bases and J 2 bases, with 10 bases left between them.

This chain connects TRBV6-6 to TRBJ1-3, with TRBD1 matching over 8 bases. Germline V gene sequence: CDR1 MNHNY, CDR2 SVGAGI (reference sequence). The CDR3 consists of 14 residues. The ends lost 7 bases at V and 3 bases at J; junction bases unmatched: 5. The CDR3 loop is CASTLTGDGNTIYF. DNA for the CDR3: TGTGCCAGCACCCTGACAGGGGATGGAAACACCATATATTTT.

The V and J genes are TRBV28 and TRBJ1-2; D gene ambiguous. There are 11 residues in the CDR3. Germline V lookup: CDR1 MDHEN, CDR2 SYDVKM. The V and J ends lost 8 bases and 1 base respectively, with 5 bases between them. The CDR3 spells CASEHNYGYTF. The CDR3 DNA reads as TGTGCCAGCGAGCATAACTATGGCTACACCTTC.

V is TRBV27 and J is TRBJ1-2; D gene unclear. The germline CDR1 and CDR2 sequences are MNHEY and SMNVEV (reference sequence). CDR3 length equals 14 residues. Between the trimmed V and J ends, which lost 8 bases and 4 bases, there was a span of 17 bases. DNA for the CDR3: TGTGCCAGCCACCCTCCAGGAGGCCTCTATGGCTACACCTTC. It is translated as CASHPPGGLYGYTF.

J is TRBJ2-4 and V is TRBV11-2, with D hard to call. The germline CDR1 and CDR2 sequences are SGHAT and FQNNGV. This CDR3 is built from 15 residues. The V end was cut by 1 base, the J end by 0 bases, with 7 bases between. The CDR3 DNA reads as TGTGCCAGCAGCTTAGGACGGGTAGCCAAAAACATTCAGTACTTC. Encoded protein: CASSLGRVAKNIQYF. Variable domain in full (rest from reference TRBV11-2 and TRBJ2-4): EAGVAQSPRYKIIEKRQSVAFWCNPISGHATLYWYQQILGQGPKLLIQFQNNGVVDDSQLPKDRFSAERLKGVDSTLKIQPAKLEDSAVYLCASSLGRVAKNIQYFGAGTRLSVL.

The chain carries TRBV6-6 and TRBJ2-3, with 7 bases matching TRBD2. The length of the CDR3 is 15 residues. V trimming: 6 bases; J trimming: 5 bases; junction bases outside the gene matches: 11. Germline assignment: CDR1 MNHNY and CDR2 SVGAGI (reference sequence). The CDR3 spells CASSLSGPLGDTQYF. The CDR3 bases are TGTGCCAGCAGCCTTAGCGGGCCCTTGGGAGATACGCAGTATTTT.

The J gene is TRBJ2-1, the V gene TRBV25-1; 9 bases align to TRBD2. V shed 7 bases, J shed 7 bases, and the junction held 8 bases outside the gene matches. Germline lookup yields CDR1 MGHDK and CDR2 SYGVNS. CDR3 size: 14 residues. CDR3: CASIAAGGRNEQFF. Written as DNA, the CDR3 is TGTGCCAGCATTGCTGCGGGAGGGCGGAATGAGCAGTTCTTC.

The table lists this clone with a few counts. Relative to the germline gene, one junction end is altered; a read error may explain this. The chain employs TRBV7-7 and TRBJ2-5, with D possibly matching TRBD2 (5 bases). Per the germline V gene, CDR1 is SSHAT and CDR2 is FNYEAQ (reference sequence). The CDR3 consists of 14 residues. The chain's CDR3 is CASSLEWRTETQYF. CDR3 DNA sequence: TGTGCTAGCAGCTTAGAATGGAGGACAGAGACCCAGTACTTC.

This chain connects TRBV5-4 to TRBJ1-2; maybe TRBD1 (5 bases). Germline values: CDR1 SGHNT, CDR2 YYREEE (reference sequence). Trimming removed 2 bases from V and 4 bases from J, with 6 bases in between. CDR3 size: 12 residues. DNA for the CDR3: TGTGCCAGCAGCTTTGGGACCTATGGCTACACCTTC. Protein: CASSFGTYGYTF.

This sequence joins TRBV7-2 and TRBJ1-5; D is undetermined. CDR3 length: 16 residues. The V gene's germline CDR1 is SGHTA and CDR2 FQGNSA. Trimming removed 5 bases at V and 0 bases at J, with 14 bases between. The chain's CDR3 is CASSPAWGDSNQPQHF. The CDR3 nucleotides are TGTGCCAGCAGCCCTGCGTGGGGAGATAGCAATCAGCCCCAGCATTTT.

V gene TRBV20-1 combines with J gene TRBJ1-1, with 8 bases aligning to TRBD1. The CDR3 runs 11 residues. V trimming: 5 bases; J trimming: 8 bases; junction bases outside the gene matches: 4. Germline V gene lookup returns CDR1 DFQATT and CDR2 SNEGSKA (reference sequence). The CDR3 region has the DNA TGCAGTGCTGCTTGGGACAGGGAAGCTTTCTTT. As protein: CSAAWDREAFF.

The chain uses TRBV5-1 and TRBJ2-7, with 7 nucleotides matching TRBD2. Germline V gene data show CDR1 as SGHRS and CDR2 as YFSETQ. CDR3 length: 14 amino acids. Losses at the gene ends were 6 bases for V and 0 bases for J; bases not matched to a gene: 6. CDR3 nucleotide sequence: TGCGCCAGCACCCGCTGGGGGGGCTCCTACGAGCAGTACTTC. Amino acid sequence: CASTRWGGSYEQYF.

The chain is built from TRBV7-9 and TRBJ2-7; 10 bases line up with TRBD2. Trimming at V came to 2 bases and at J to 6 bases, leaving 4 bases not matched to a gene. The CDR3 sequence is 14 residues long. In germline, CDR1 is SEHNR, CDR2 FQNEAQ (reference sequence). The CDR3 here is CASSLLAGEGEQYF. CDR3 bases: TGTGCCAGCAGCTTACTAGCGGGAGAGGGCGAGCAGTACTTC. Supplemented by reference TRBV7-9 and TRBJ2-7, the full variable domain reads DTGVSQNPRHKITKRGQNVTFRCDPISEHNRLYWYRQTLGQGPEFLTYFQNEAQLEKSRLLSDRFSAERPKGSFSTLEIQRTEQGDSAMYLCASSLLAGEGEQYFGPGTRLTVT.